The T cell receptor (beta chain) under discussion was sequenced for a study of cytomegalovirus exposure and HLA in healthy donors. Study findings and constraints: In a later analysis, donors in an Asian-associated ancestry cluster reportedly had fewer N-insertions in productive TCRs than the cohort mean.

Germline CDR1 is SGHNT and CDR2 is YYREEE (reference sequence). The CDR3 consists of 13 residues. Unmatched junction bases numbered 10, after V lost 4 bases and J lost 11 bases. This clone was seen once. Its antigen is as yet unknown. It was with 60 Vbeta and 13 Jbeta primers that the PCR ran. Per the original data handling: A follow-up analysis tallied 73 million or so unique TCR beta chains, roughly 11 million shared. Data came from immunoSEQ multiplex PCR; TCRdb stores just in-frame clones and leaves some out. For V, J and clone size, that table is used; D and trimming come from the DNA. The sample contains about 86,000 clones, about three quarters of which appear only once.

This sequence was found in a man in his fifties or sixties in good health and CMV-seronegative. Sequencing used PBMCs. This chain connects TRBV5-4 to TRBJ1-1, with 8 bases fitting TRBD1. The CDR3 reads CASSTRQGARAFF. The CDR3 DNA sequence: TGTGCCAGCAGCACCCGGCAGGGGGCGCGGGCTTTCTTT.